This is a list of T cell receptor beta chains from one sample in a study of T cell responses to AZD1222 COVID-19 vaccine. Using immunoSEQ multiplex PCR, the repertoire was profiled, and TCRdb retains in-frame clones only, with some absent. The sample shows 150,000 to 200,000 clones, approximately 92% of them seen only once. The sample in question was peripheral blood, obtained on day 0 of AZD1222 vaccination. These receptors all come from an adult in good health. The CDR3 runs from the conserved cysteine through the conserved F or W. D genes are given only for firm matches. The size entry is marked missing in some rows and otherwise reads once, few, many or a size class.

TGTGCCAGCAGCTCTCAAACAGGGCACTCCTACGAGCAGTACTTC	CASSSQTGHSYEQYF	-	TRBV7-2	TRBJ2-7	-
TGCAGCGTTGTTTATGTTGGCGAAAAGAACACTGAAGCTTTCTTT	CSVVYVGEKNTEAFF	-	TRBV29-1	TRBJ1-1	-
TGTGCCTGGAGATCCGGACAGGGAGCTAACTATGGCTACACCTTC	CAWRSGQGANYGYTF	once	TRBV30	TRBJ1-2	TRBD1
TGTGCCAGCAGTGTGCGGTCGAGGGTTGAAAAACTGTTTTTT	CASSVRSRVEKLFF	-	TRBV2	TRBJ1-4	-
TGTGCCAGTGCGGGTCTTAATGAAAAACTGTTTTTT	CASAGLNEKLFF	once	TRBV6-6	TRBJ1-4	-
TGTGCCAGCAGCCATTCACAGGGGGCTGGGATCGAGGCTGAAGCTTTCTTT	CASSHSQGAGIEAEAFF	-	TRBV4-2	TRBJ1-1	TRBD1
TGTGCCAGCAGCCGACCGAGTGCCCCCGCTAATGAAAAACTGTTTTTT	CASSRPSAPANEKLFF	-	TRBV6-6	TRBJ1-4	-
TGTGCCAGTAGTTCCCGGACGTCCCCGGGCTACACCTTC	CASSSRTSPGYTF	once	TRBV19	TRBJ1-2	-
TGCGCCAGCAGCCCCAGGGTAGACTATGGCTACACCTTC	CASSPRVDYGYTF	-	TRBV5-1	TRBJ1-2	-
TGTGCCAGCAGTCCGGACATCTCTGGGGCCAACGTCCTGACTTTC	CASSPDISGANVLTF	-	TRBV6-5	TRBJ2-6	-
TGTGCCAGCAGTCGTACGGCCCGGGACACTGAAGCTTTCTTT	CASSRTARDTEAFF	-	TRBV2	TRBJ1-1	-
TGTGCCTACGGACCGCGCCGGTTGGAGGCTTTCTTT	CAYGPRRLEAFF	-	TRBV30	TRBJ1-1	-
TGTGCCTGGAACAACTTAGCGGTTCAGCAGTTCTTC	CAWNNLAVQQFF	-	TRBV30	TRBJ2-1	-
TGTGCCAGCTCCCCCCGGTCGGACCTCACCGGGGAGCTGTTTTTT	CASSPRSDLTGELFF	-	TRBV18	TRBJ2-2	-
TGTGCCAGCAGTTTTCGTATGGGTAATCAGCCCCAGCATTTT	CASSFRMGNQPQHF	-	TRBV28	TRBJ1-5	-
TGTGCCAGCAGCTTAAGATTAACCGGGACAGGGTTCGCCGGGGAGCTGTTTTTT	CASSLRLTGTGFAGELFF	-	TRBV25-1	TRBJ2-2	TRBD1
TGTGCCAGCTCACCCACCGGGACAGGGGGCCCTGGGGCCAACGTCCTGACTTTC	CASSPTGTGGPGANVLTF	-	TRBV18	TRBJ2-6	TRBD1
TGCGCCAGCAGACCGGGACACGGGGTTGGGGAGCAGTACTTC	CASRPGHGVGEQYF	-	TRBV5-1	TRBJ2-7	-
TGTGCCAGCAGTGTTGGGGGGCGGACAGGGGACAACTATGGCTACACCTTC	CASSVGGRTGDNYGYTF	-	TRBV6-1	TRBJ1-2	TRBD1
TGTGCCAGCAGCCCAGAGACAGGGATGAACAATCAGCCCCAGCATTTT	CASSPETGMNNQPQHF	-	TRBV7-8	TRBJ1-5	TRBD1